This T cell receptor beta chain is from a study of response to subunit inactivated influenza vaccine. Broader study findings: It was suggested by the authors that few new T cells are recruited by each seasonal influenza vaccination.

A few counts support this clonotype. What it binds is unknown. Looked up from germline, CDR1 is PRHDT and CDR2 is FYEKMQ (reference sequence). V shed 5 bases and J 4 bases; nucleotides not matched to a gene: 11. The CDR3 contains 17 residues. Each CDR3 protein is one row after TCRdb ran MiXCR on the RT-PCR reads. Among around 760,000 distinct CDR3 sequences listed, approximately 15% were seen once. Source: PBMCs from blood, taken around 15 days before vaccination. The genes are TRBV13 and TRBJ2-2, with 9 bases fitting TRBD1. The sequence was obtained from a middle-aged man who received an inactivated influenza vaccine. The CDR3 bases are TGTGCCAGCAGCCCCTCCGGGACAGGGTACCCCACCGGGGAGCTGTTTTTT. Its protein is CASSPSGTGYPTGELFF.